Listed below are T cell receptor beta chains from one sample, sequenced in a study of CD8 T cell repertoires and HIV-1 epitope variants. These receptors have no identified antigens. Only in-frame clones appear in the TCRdb table, and some are missing; sequencing was by immunoSEQ multiplex PCR. The sample yields some 4,700 clones, less than 75% seen once. The sequencing input was cultured CD8+ T cells derived from PBMCs. The receptors here all came from a male donor with HIV. The CDR3 runs from the conserved cysteine through the conserved F or W. Rows may omit the clone size; those that give it use once, few, many or a size class.

j_gene: TRBJ2-1; v_gene: TRBV4-1; abundance: -; CDR3aa: CASSRIGDYNEQFF
j_gene: TRBJ2-1; v_gene: TRBV11-2; abundance: -; CDR3aa: CASSLGSGGPNNEQFF
j_gene: TRBJ2-7; v_gene: TRBV5-4; abundance: -; CDR3aa: CASSPGTTFEEQYF
j_gene: TRBJ1-1; v_gene: TRBV6-5; abundance: -; CDR3aa: CASRPAMILNTEAFF
j_gene: TRBJ2-2; v_gene: TRBV6-5; abundance: -; CDR3aa: CASSYSPGRNTGELFF
j_gene: TRBJ2-2; v_gene: TRBV6-4; abundance: -; CDR3aa: CASSDGATGELFF
j_gene: TRBJ1-2; v_gene: TRBV6-5; abundance: -; CDR3aa: CASSYFQDRGGYTF
j_gene: TRBJ1-3; v_gene: TRBV28; abundance: -; CDR3aa: CASSLLGQGRSMRGNTIYF
j_gene: TRBJ1-4; v_gene: TRBV27; abundance: once; CDR3aa: CASSLVIDRRNEKLFF
j_gene: TRBJ1-1; v_gene: TRBV5-4; abundance: -; CDR3aa: CASSPRTGLNTEAFF
j_gene: TRBJ1-2; v_gene: TRBV28; abundance: -; CDR3aa: CASSPSRTGGGYTF
j_gene: TRBJ1-1; v_gene: TRBV9; abundance: -; CDR3aa: CASSVDGNTEAFF
j_gene: TRBJ1-5; v_gene: TRBV7-2; abundance: few; CDR3aa: CASSLDVFVNQPQHF
j_gene: TRBJ2-3; v_gene: TRBV5-6; abundance: -; CDR3aa: CASSVIQGADTQYF
j_gene: TRBJ2-2; v_gene: TRBV11-3; abundance: -; CDR3aa: CASSPSLGLAGLNTGELFF
j_gene: TRBJ2-7; v_gene: TRBV5-1; abundance: once; CDR3aa: CASSYLRQGFIGEQYF
j_gene: TRBJ1-5; v_gene: TRBV6-5; abundance: few; CDR3aa: CASRSGQGKQPQHF
j_gene: TRBJ1-2; v_gene: TRBV27; abundance: -; CDR3aa: CASSFDRGGVGYTF
j_gene: TRBJ2-7; v_gene: TRBV7-6; abundance: -; CDR3aa: CASSLAVQGASEQYF
j_gene: TRBJ2-7; v_gene: TRBV9; abundance: -; CDR3aa: CASSVAGRVSDEQYF
j_gene: TRBJ2-1; v_gene: TRBV5-3; abundance: -; CDR3aa: CARSFGASGVYNEQFF
j_gene: TRBJ1-1; v_gene: TRBV19; abundance: few; CDR3aa: CASSIDLDTEAFF
j_gene: TRBJ2-2; v_gene: TRBV19; abundance: -; CDR3aa: CASNRGTGELFF
j_gene: TRBJ1-1; v_gene: TRBV19; abundance: few; CDR3aa: CASSMIGTEAFF
j_gene: TRBJ1-5; v_gene: TRBV4-1; abundance: -; CDR3aa: CASSQVQGNQPQHF
j_gene: TRBJ1-5; v_gene: TRBV19; abundance: few; CDR3aa: CASSIGTSNQPQHF
j_gene: TRBJ1-1; v_gene: TRBV28; abundance: -; CDR3aa: CASSFSGGAFF
j_gene: TRBJ1-5; v_gene: TRBV4-1; abundance: -; CDR3aa: CASSQVHRAGQPQHF
j_gene: TRBJ1-2; v_gene: TRBV19; abundance: -; CDR3aa: CASRLLAGDHGYGYTF
j_gene: TRBJ2-7; v_gene: TRBV28; abundance: -; CDR3aa: CASSLYGSYEQYF
j_gene: TRBJ1-2; v_gene: TRBV4-1; abundance: hyperexpanded; CDR3aa: CASSQDPPDLDYGYTF
j_gene: TRBJ1-4; v_gene: TRBV10-2; abundance: -; CDR3aa: CASSQSINEKLFF
j_gene: TRBJ2-2; v_gene: TRBV27; abundance: -; CDR3aa: CASSLSMAVTGELFF
j_gene: TRBJ2-7; v_gene: TRBV4-2; abundance: -; CDR3aa: CASSQLGQGGNYEQYF
j_gene: TRBJ1-2; v_gene: TRBV5-4; abundance: -; CDR3aa: CASSSDAEEGYTF
j_gene: TRBJ2-1; v_gene: TRBV7-2; abundance: -; CDR3aa: CASSLGGENEQFF
j_gene: TRBJ1-2; v_gene: TRBV4-2; abundance: few; CDR3aa: CASSQVRDSYGYTF
j_gene: TRBJ2-6; v_gene: TRBV2; abundance: -; CDR3aa: CASSDGTTSGANVLTF